The rows below give T cell receptor beta chains drawn from one sample of a study of cytomegalovirus exposure and HLA in healthy donors. Using immunoSEQ multiplex PCR, the repertoire was profiled, and TCRdb retains in-frame clones only, with some absent. This sample has about 140,000 clones; roughly three quarters occur once, and the top ten carry over 2%. The sample taken for sequencing was PBMCs. The receptors come from a man aged 30 to 45 in good health and CMV-seronegative. Both conserved end residues are part of each CDR3. The D gene is left open where the match is weak. Size is stated for part of the rows, as once, few or many counts, or as a class when the clone is expanded.

TRBV4-3	-	TRBJ2-7	-	CAGPIPTYEQYF	TGCGCCGGTCCTATCCCGACATACGAGCAGTACTTC
TRBV4-1	TRBD2	TRBJ2-7	-	CASSQEETSGLYEQYF	TGCGCCAGCAGCCAAGAAGAGACTAGCGGTCTCTACGAGCAGTACTTC
TRBV4-1	-	TRBJ2-1	-	CASSQDLKRRGGYNEQFF	TGCGCCAGCAGCCAAGATCTTAAGCGGAGGGGGGGTTACAATGAGCAGTTCTTC
TRBV7-9	TRBD1	TRBJ1-2	-	CASSYGQGPYGYTF	TGTGCCAGCAGCTACGGACAGGGTCCCTATGGCTACACCTTC
TRBV25-1	-	TRBJ2-1	-	CAPSEAGIYNEQFF	TGTGCTCCCTCGGAAGCGGGCATCTACAATGAGCAGTTCTTC
TRBV5-1	TRBD1	TRBJ2-2	-	CASSFNPGTGIKAGELFF	TGCGCCAGCAGCTTTAACCCGGGGACAGGGATTAAGGCCGGGGAGCTGTTTTTT
TRBV10-3	TRBD1	TRBJ1-2	-	CAISERQGKFYGYTF	TGTGCCATCAGTGAAAGACAGGGCAAGTTCTATGGCTACACCTTC
TRBV4-2	TRBD2	TRBJ2-7	-	CASSQRVAGGSYEQYF	TGTGCCAGCAGCCAAAGGGTAGCGGGAGGATCCTACGAGCAGTACTTC
TRBV10-1	-	TRBJ2-1	-	CASSDHSGAQDEQFF	TGCGCCAGCAGTGATCACTCAGGGGCGCAGGATGAGCAGTTCTTC
TRBV29-1	-	TRBJ1-2	-	CSAPLQGGGYTF	TGCAGCGCTCCCCTACAGGGCGGTGGCTACACCTTC
TRBV6-5	TRBD2	TRBJ2-7	few	CASAAYGLVYEQYF	TGTGCCAGCGCAGCTTACGGACTAGTCTACGAGCAGTACTTC
TRBV21-1	-	TRBJ2-1	-	CASSIWGQGDDEQFF	TGTGCCAGCAGCATTTGGGGACAGGGCGACGATGAGCAGTTCTTC
TRBV5-1	-	TRBJ2-5	-	CASSPGGPGETQYF	TGCGCCAGCAGCCCCGGGGGGCCCGGGGAGACCCAGTACTTC
TRBV7-2	-	TRBJ1-3	-	CASSPGSSGNTIYF	TGTGCCAGCAGCCCCGGGAGCTCTGGAAACACCATATATTTT
TRBV9	TRBD1	TRBJ2-1	-	CASRGGQGTSYNEQFF	TGTGCCAGCAGGGGGGGACAGGGAACTTCCTACAATGAGCAGTTCTTC
TRBV18	TRBD2	TRBJ2-5	-	CASSLTSGRTQYF	TGTGCCAGCTCACTGACTAGCGGCCGGACCCAGTACTTC
TRBV7-2	TRBD1	TRBJ1-1	-	CASSLTGVITEAFF	TGTGCCAGCAGCTTAACAGGGGTGATCACTGAAGCTTTCTTT
TRBV7-2	-	TRBJ2-1	-	CASSLGGGISKFF	TGTGCCAGCAGCTTAGGGGGGGGCATTAGTAAGTTCTTC
TRBV5-1	-	TRBJ1-4	-	CASSLGPLNEKLFF	TGCGCCAGCAGCTTGGGGCCTCTTAATGAAAAACTGTTTTTT
TRBV15	-	TRBJ2-7	once	CATSRDPAVREQYF	TGTGCCACCAGCAGAGATCCAGCGGTGCGGGAGCAGTACTTC
TRBV6-5	TRBD1	TRBJ2-5	-	CASSYRGLGEQYF	TGTGCCAGCAGTTACAGGGGGCTGGGGGAGCAGTACTTC
TRBV6-5	-	TRBJ2-7	-	CASSFDRTNYEQYF	TGTGCCAGCAGTTTCGACAGGACCAATTACGAGCAGTACTTC
TRBV4-1	-	TRBJ2-3	-	CASSQGHGYTDTQYF	TGCGCCAGCAGCCAAGGCCACGGGTACACAGATACGCAGTATTTT
TRBV28	-	TRBJ2-5	-	CASSPQGETQYF	TGTGCCAGCAGTCCCCAGGGGGAGACCCAGTACTTC
TRBV27	-	TRBJ2-2	-	CASSLRGRGYGGELFF	TGTGCCAGCAGTTTAAGAGGCAGGGGTTATGGCGGGGAGCTGTTTTTT
TRBV5-1	-	TRBJ2-5	-	CASSLGEVSETQYF	TGCGCCAGCAGCTTGGGAGAGGTTTCAGAGACCCAGTACTTC
TRBV30	-	TRBJ1-2	few	CAWGAGAGYGYTF	TGTGCCTGGGGAGCTGGAGCGGGGTATGGCTACACCTTC
TRBV5-4	TRBD1	TRBJ1-5	-	CASSLAGGNQPQHF	TGTGCCAGCAGCTTGGCAGGGGGAAATCAGCCCCAGCATTTT
TRBV4-2	TRBD2	TRBJ2-3	few	CASSPWTSGTDTQYF	TGTGCCAGCAGCCCCTGGACTAGCGGCACAGATACGCAGTATTTT
TRBV11-2	-	TRBJ1-1	-	CASSFYGVSEAFF	TGTGCCAGCAGCTTTTACGGGGTGTCTGAAGCTTTCTTT
TRBV19	-	TRBJ1-1	-	CASSMVQAGYEAFF	TGTGCCAGTAGTATGGTGCAGGCCGGATATGAAGCTTTCTTT
TRBV6-1	TRBD1	TRBJ1-6	-	CASLWTGSNSPLHF	TGTGCCAGCTTATGGACAGGGAGTAATTCACCCCTCCACTTT
TRBV19	TRBD1	TRBJ2-7	-	CASSRDRGSYEQYF	TGTGCCAGTAGCCGGGACAGGGGTTCCTACGAGCAGTACTTC
TRBV28	-	TRBJ2-1	-	CASSEIRSSYNEQFF	TGTGCCAGCAGTGAGATCCGGAGCTCCTACAATGAGCAGTTCTTC
TRBV28	TRBD1	TRBJ1-1	-	CASSSQEGAFEAFF	TGTGCCAGCAGTTCGCAAGAGGGGGCTTTTGAAGCTTTCTTT
TRBV6-5	TRBD2	TRBJ2-7	-	CASKSLAAIYEQYF	TGTGCCAGCAAAAGCCTAGCGGCTATCTACGAGCAGTACTTC
TRBV5-4	-	TRBJ1-2	medium-sized	CASRVGGDYTF	TGTGCCAGCAGAGTGGGGGGGGACTACACCTTC
TRBV7-9	-	TRBJ1-1	-	CASSPGRGAGAFF	TGTGCCAGCAGCCCGGGCAGGGGCGCAGGGGCTTTCTTT
TRBV2	TRBD2	TRBJ2-7	-	CATQPRTSGRYEQYF	TGTGCCACTCAACCAAGGACTAGCGGGAGGTACGAGCAGTACTTC
TRBV10-3	-	TRBJ1-5	-	CAISAGAGNQPQHF	TGTGCCATCAGTGCAGGGGCCGGCAATCAGCCCCAGCATTTT
TRBV14	-	TRBJ2-3	-	CASSPSGGTQYF	TGTGCCAGCAGCCCCTCAGGTGGCACGCAGTATTTT
TRBV20-1	-	TRBJ1-1	-	CSARMAPEAFF	TGCAGTGCTAGAATGGCCCCTGAAGCTTTCTTT
TRBV19	-	TRBJ1-1	-	CASSIGIVLNTEAFF	TGTGCCAGTAGTATAGGTATCGTTTTGAACACTGAAGCTTTCTTT
TRBV6-5	-	TRBJ1-1	once	CASSDFVRNTEAFF	TGTGCCAGCAGTGACTTTGTCAGGAACACTGAAGCTTTCTTT
TRBV18	TRBD2	TRBJ2-1	-	CASTTGTSGNNEQFF	TGTGCCAGTACGACCGGGACTAGCGGTAACAATGAGCAGTTCTTC
TRBV7-8	TRBD2	TRBJ2-7	-	CASSLEGSGRFEQYF	TGTGCCAGCAGCTTAGAGGGTAGCGGGAGGTTCGAGCAGTACTTC
TRBV7-2	-	TRBJ2-1	-	CASSPVQIGEQFF	TGTGCCAGCAGCCCCGTACAGATAGGCGAGCAGTTCTTC
TRBV6-5	-	TRBJ1-1	once	CASSYDDTINTEAFF	TGTGCCAGCAGTTACGACGACACAATAAACACTGAAGCTTTCTTT
TRBV6-5	-	TRBJ2-1	-	CASSAYNEQFF	TGTGCCAGCAGTGCGTACAATGAGCAGTTCTTC
TRBV10-1	-	TRBJ2-3	-	CASSGESGLRADTQYF	TGCGCCAGCAGTGGGGAGTCGGGCCTGCGCGCAGATACGCAGTATTTT
TRBV9	TRBD2	TRBJ2-7	-	CASSPTQAGGEQYF	TGCGCCAGCAGCCCCACACAAGCGGGAGGAGAGCAGTACTTC
TRBV5-1	-	TRBJ2-7	few	CASSPGGRQNEQYF	TGCGCCAGCAGCCCAGGGGGGCGACAAAACGAGCAGTACTTC
TRBV2	-	TRBJ1-3	-	CASSLQGNTIYF	TGTGCCAGCAGTCTTCAGGGAAACACCATATATTTT
TRBV6-5	-	TRBJ2-3	-	CASPDKRNCTDTQYF	TGTGCCAGCCCGGATAAGCGGAACTGCACAGATACGCAGTATTTT
TRBV30	-	TRBJ1-3	-	CAWNQGSSGNTIYF	TGTGCCTGGAATCAGGGGAGCTCTGGAAACACCATATATTTT
TRBV2	-	TRBJ2-1	-	CASSGNEQFF	TGTGCCAGCAGCGGTAATGAGCAGTTCTTC
TRBV5-1	-	TRBJ1-2	-	CASSLENPSGYGYTF	TGCGCCAGCAGCTTAGAGAATCCCTCGGGGTATGGCTACACCTTC